Each of the 10 T cell receptor beta chains below was sequenced from the same sample in a study of cytomegalovirus exposure and HLA in healthy donors. PCR used 60 Vbeta primers and 13 Jbeta primers. Sequencing was performed with immunoSEQ multiplex PCR; in TCRdb, only in-frame clones are kept and a portion is missing. The repertoire holds 120,000 or so clones, with 65% to 80% as singletons. Sequenced: PBMCs. These receptors were collected from a human donor in good health.

The genes are TRBV11-2 and TRBJ2-7; TRBD1 agrees at 7 bases. The CDR3 consists of 14 residues. CDR1 is SGHAT and CDR2 is FQNNGV in the germline V gene. V shed 7 bases, J shed 0 bases, and the junction held 6 bases outside the gene matches. The CDR3 sequence is CASTTGVPSYEQYF. CDR3 nucleotides: TGTGCCAGCACCACAGGGGTCCCCTCCTACGAGCAGTACTTC.

The V and J genes are TRBV7-9 and TRBJ1-6, with 7 bases lining up with TRBD1. CDR3 length: 14 amino acids. The germline V gene encodes CDR1 SEHNR and CDR2 FQNEAQ (reference sequence). With 5 bases clipped from V and 7 bases from J, the junction kept 5 bases outside the gene matches. CDR3 sequence: CASSRGQENSPLHF. The CDR3 region has the DNA TGTGCCAGCAGCCGAGGACAGGAAAATTCACCCCTCCACTTT.

This clone was detected only a few times. The chain is built from TRBV10-3 and TRBJ1-3; 7 bases agree with TRBD1. The J segment lost 0 bases and the V segment lost 0 bases, leaving 5 bases of the junction unmatched. CDR1 is ENHRY and CDR2 is SYGVKD in the germline V gene. This CDR3 has 17 residues. The CDR3 sequence is CAISESKAGGSGNTIYF. CDR3 nucleotides: TGTGCCATCAGTGAGTCTAAGGCAGGGGGCTCTGGAAACACCATATATTTT.

The V and J genes are TRBV11-2 and TRBJ2-3, with 10 bases aligning to TRBD2. V shed 1 base and J 6 bases; nucleotides not matched to a gene: 4. CDR3 size: 15 residues. CDR1 and CDR2 from the germline V gene are SGHAT and FQNNGV. CDR3: CASSLGTSGSDTQYF. Here the CDR3 DNA reads TGTGCCAGCAGCTTAGGGACTAGCGGCTCGGATACGCAGTATTTT.

V usage is TRBV18 and J usage is TRBJ2-7, with 10 positions matching TRBD1. There are 13 residues in the CDR3. Trimming took 8 bases from V and 5 from J; bases not matched to a gene: 6. The germline V gene encodes CDR1 KGHSH and CDR2 LQKENI. The CDR3 protein is CASVPGTGDEQYF. The CDR3 region has the DNA TGTGCCAGCGTACCCGGGACAGGGGACGAGCAGTACTTC.

The chain recombines TRBV28 with TRBJ1-1; possibly TRBD1 for D (6 bases). The CDR3 is 14 residues long. Germline loops: CDR1 MDHEN, CDR2 SYDVKM. With 5 bases removed from V and 6 bases from J, the gap between germline ends came to 16 bases. Written as DNA, the CDR3 is TGTGCCAGCAGTCCTCAAAAACAGGGCGCTGAAGCTTTCTTT. This codes for CASSPQKQGAEAFF.

The gene calls are TRBV27 and TRBJ2-3; the match to TRBD2 covers 14 bases. Germline lookup yields CDR1 MNHEY and CDR2 SMNVEV (reference sequence). The CDR3 is 17 amino acids. Trimming cost V 3 bases and J 4 bases; bases outside gene matches: 6. The CDR3 sequence is CASSFRTSGRSADTQYF. The CDR3 DNA is TGTGCCAGCAGTTTCCGGACTAGCGGGAGGTCTGCAGATACGCAGTATTTT.

The chain links TRBV2 to TRBJ2-7, with 14 bases matching TRBD2. Germline V gene lookup returns CDR1 SNHLY and CDR2 FYNNEI. The junction had 3 bases not matched to a gene; V was cut back by 6 bases and J by 2 bases. The CDR3 has 15 amino acids. CDR3 nucleotide sequence: TGTGCCAGCAGCCGACTAGCGGGAGGGCCCTACGAGCAGTACTTC. This codes for CASSRLAGGPYEQYF.

The rearrangement links TRBV4-2 to TRBJ1-1, with D tentatively TRBD1 (6 bases). This CDR3 region has 16 residues. V gave up 3 bases and J gave up 3 bases, with 17 bases separating them. Looked up from germline, CDR1 is LGHNA and CDR2 is YNFKEQ. This CDR3 is CASSHTGGGGHTEAFF. The CDR3 DNA reads TGTGCCAGCAGCCACACGGGAGGAGGGGGGCACACTGAAGCTTTCTTT.

The rearrangement joins TRBV5-1 to TRBJ1-2; D is perhaps TRBD1 (6 bases). The V end was cut by 4 bases, the J end by 3 bases, with 16 bases between. This CDR3 is 15 amino acids long. From germline, CDR1 is SGHRS and CDR2 YFSETQ. CDR3 coding DNA: TGCGCCAGCAGCCCTACAGGGAATATTGACTATGGCTACACCTTC. Its translation is CASSPTGNIDYGYTF.